One sample yielded the 29 T cell receptor beta chains listed below, sequenced in a study of shared clonotypes between healthy human individuals. Measured with immunoSEQ multiplex PCR; TCRdb has only the in-frame clones, and not every one. Of hundreds of thousands of clones in the sample, over 90% were seen once. Naive CD8 cells lacked CD45RO and underwent positive selection for CCR7, leaving out terminally differentiated effector memory CD45RA+ cells. The sample consisted of naive CD8+ T cells sorted from blood. These receptors came from a man aged 25-45 years in good health.

The V gene is TRBV9, the J gene TRBJ1-4; D unresolved. Trimming cost V 3 bases and J 5 bases, with 14 bases left between them. Per the germline V gene, CDR1 is SGDLS and CDR2 is YYNGEE. The CDR3 is 15 residues long. CDR3 region: CASSARVGRNEKLFF. CDR3 DNA sequence: TGTGCCAGCAGCGCCAGAGTCGGACGGAATGAAAAACTGTTTTTT. The variable domain in full, completed from reference TRBV9 and TRBJ1-4, reads DSGVTQTPKHLITATGQRVTLRCSPRSGDLSVYWYQQSLDQGLQFLIQYYNGEERAKGNILERFSAQQFPDLHSELNLSSLELGDSALYFCASSARVGRNEKLFFGSGTQLSVL.

V gene TRBV7-9 combines with J gene TRBJ2-7; D is possibly TRBD1 or TRBD2 (5 bases each). The CDR3 length is 18 residues. V lost 5 bases and J 2 bases, leaving 25 bases between the germline ends. CDR1 SEHNR and CDR2 FQNEAQ come from the germline V gene (reference sequence). The CDR3 nucleotides read TGTGCCAGCAGCCCCCGTTCCCCCGGCCGGGACGCCCCCTACGAGCAGTACTTC. It yields the protein CASSPRSPGRDAPYEQYF.

The CDR3 loop reads CATSTHLRAGATDNEQFF. The CDR3 DNA sequence: TGTGCCACCAGCACTCACCTCCGGGCAGGCGCTACGGACAATGAGCAGTTCTTC. The V call is TRBV15, the J call TRBJ2-1, with unresolved D. The CDR3 has 18 residues. The V and J ends lost 4 bases and 5 bases respectively, with 24 bases between them. Germline-derived CDR1 and CDR2 are LNHNV and YYDKDF (reference sequence).

Concerning this clone itself: The sample holds other DNA sequences that translate to the same CDR3. This chain uses TRBV5-1 with TRBJ2-1; D may be TRBD2 (6 bases). Per the germline V gene, CDR1 is SGHRS and CDR2 is YFSETQ. This CDR3 comprises 15 residues. The ends were cut back, 5 bases at V and 0 bases at J, with 12 bases in the middle. The CDR3 here is CASSLAESSYNEQFF. The CDR3 DNA reads as TGCGCCAGCAGTTTAGCGGAGAGCTCCTACAATGAGCAGTTCTTC.

The V call is TRBV29-1, the J call TRBJ2-3, with 11 bases lining up with TRBD2. The germline V gene encodes CDR1 SQVTM and CDR2 ANQGSEA. The CDR3 runs 16 residues. The V gene end was trimmed by 3 bases and the J gene end by 0 bases; junction bases not matched to a gene: 5. CDR3 in DNA: TGCAGCGTTGAGGGGGGACTAGCGGCTAGCACAGATACGCAGTATTTT. It is translated as CSVEGGLAASTDTQYF.

The chain employs TRBV7-2 and TRBJ2-1; 16 positions match TRBD2. The CDR3 sequence is 18 residues long. CDR1 and CDR2 (germline): SGHTA, FQGNSA. Trimming cost V 6 bases and J 2 bases; bases outside gene matches: 7. The CDR3 DNA reads TGTGCCAGCAGATCATCCGGGACTAGCGGGAGGGCCTACAATGAGCAGTTCTTC. Translating gives CASRSSGTSGRAYNEQFF.

J is TRBJ2-5 and V is TRBV30; D gene uncertain. Germline V gene lookup returns CDR1 GTSNPN and CDR2 SVGIG (reference sequence). Trimming took 5 bases from V and 5 from J, leaving 15 bases between them. CDR3 length equals 13 residues. This CDR3 reads CAWEEQSSETQYF. The DNA of the CDR3 is TGTGCCTGGGAGGAACAGAGTTCGGAGACCCAGTACTTC.

Comment on this clone: Additional DNA sequences in this sample encode the identical CDR3. CDR3 sequence reads: CASSLIRDSYEQYF. DNA for the CDR3: TGTGCCAGCAGTCTGATACGGGACAGCTACGAGCAGTACTTC. The V gene is TRBV6-5, the J gene TRBJ2-7, with 7 positions matching TRBD1. Germline assignment: CDR1 MNHEY and CDR2 SVGAGI. The CDR3 spans 14 residues. V lost 5 bases to trimming and J lost 3 bases; unmatched junction nucleotides: 7.

This chain links TRBV10-3 with TRBJ1-2; TRBD1 matches 7 bases. Unmatched junction bases numbered 11, after V lost 3 bases and J lost 4 bases. Looked up from germline, CDR1 is ENHRY and CDR2 is SYGVKD. This CDR3 is 16 amino acids long. The CDR3 sequence: CAISEGTGDLGYGYTF. In DNA, the CDR3 is TGTGCCATCAGTGAAGGAACAGGGGATCTTGGCTATGGCTACACCTTC.

The chain carries TRBV7-9 and TRBJ1-1; 9 positions agree with TRBD1. This CDR3 is 14 amino acids long. V was pared by 5 bases and J by 6 bases, with 7 bases of the junction left unmatched. The germline gives CDR1 SEHNR, CDR2 FQNEAQ (reference sequence). This CDR3 reads CASSPPDRGSEAFF. DNA for the CDR3: TGTGCCAGCAGCCCCCCGGACAGGGGTTCTGAAGCTTTCTTT.

The rearrangement joins TRBV27 to TRBJ2-7; 8 bases are a match to TRBD1. Germline CDR1 and CDR2: MNHEY and SMNVEV (reference sequence). With 2 bases clipped from V and 3 bases from J, the junction kept 6 bases outside the gene matches. The CDR3 covers 15 residues. CDR3 bases: TGTGCCAGCAGTTTAGGCAGGGGGCGAATCTACGAGCAGTACTTC. Amino acids: CASSLGRGRIYEQYF.

V usage is TRBV9 and J usage is TRBJ1-3, with unresolved D. The CDR3 consists of 15 residues. The germline gives CDR1 SGDLS, CDR2 YYNGEE. Trimming took off 0 bases at V and 4 bases at J, with 11 bases between the two ends. The CDR3 DNA sequence: TGTGCCAGCAGCGTAGCTCCGGAGGAAGGAAACACCATATATTTT. This sequence encodes CASSVAPEEGNTIYF.

The rearrangement uses TRBV28 and TRBJ2-1; D remains unclear. This CDR3 has 13 amino acids. V was shortened by 3 bases and J by 8 bases, with 11 bases between the two germline ends. Germline CDR1 MDHEN, CDR2 SYDVKM. The CDR3 DNA is TGTGCCAGCAGTTTTCTAGAAAATGATGAGCAGTTCTTC. It yields the protein CASSFLENDEQFF. Based on the CDR3 plus reference TRBV28 and TRBJ2-1, the full variable domain is DVKVTQSSRYLVKRTGEKVFLECVQDMDHENMFWYRQDPGLGLRLIYFSYDVKMKEKGDIPEGYSVSREKKERFSLILESASTNQTSMYLCASSFLENDEQFFGPGTRLTVL.

V gene TRBV11-2 combines with J gene TRBJ1-4; D not certain. The ends were cut back, 5 bases at V and 2 bases at J, with 9 bases in the middle. The CDR3 totals 14 residues. Germline loops: CDR1 SGHAT, CDR2 FQNNGV. The CDR3 nucleotides are TGTGCCAGCAGCCCGGGTACGACTAATGAAAAACTGTTTTTT. Amino acids: CASSPGTTNEKLFF. The entire variable domain, with the rest obtained from reference TRBV11-2 and TRBJ1-4, is as follows: EAGVAQSPRYKIIEKRQSVAFWCNPISGHATLYWYQQILGQGPKLLIQFQNNGVVDDSQLPKDRFSAERLKGVDSTLKIQPAKLEDSAVYLCASSPGTTNEKLFFGSGTQLSVL.

This clone was recorded only once. This chain joins TRBV6-1 and TRBJ2-7; D ambiguous. The CDR3 totals 14 residues. Germline CDR1 and CDR2: MNHNS and SASEGT. Trimming removed 3 bases at V and 4 bases at J, with 13 bases between. The CDR3 here is CASSDSAGPYEQYF. The DNA of the CDR3 is TGTGCCAGCAGTGATTCGGCCGGACCTTACGAGCAGTACTTC.

The chain links TRBV28 to TRBJ2-3; the D is unclear. The CDR3 consists of 10 residues. The V gene's germline CDR1 is MDHEN and CDR2 SYDVKM. Trimming took 3 bases from V and 6 from J, leaving 1 base between them. The CDR3 DNA follows: TGTGCCAGCAGTTTTGATACGCAGTATTTT. It translates to CASSFDTQYF.

This chain joins TRBV4-1 and TRBJ1-3, with TRBD1 as a possible D gene (5 bases). CDR1 and CDR2 from the germline V gene are MGHRA and YSYEKL. The CDR3 has 20 amino acids. With 1 base removed from V and 0 bases from J, the gap between germline ends came to 22 bases. CDR3 sequence reads: CASSQGGRIDSHSSGNTIYF. The CDR3 DNA reads TGCGCCAGCAGCCAAGGAGGGAGAATTGACAGCCACTCCTCTGGAAACACCATATATTTT.

The V gene is TRBV2, the J gene TRBJ2-1; 12 positions match TRBD2. V lost 3 bases and J lost 8; bases outside the gene matches: 5. The CDR3 is 15 residues long. Per the germline V gene, CDR1 is SNHLY and CDR2 is FYNNEI. The CDR3 loop reads CASSDLAGGEYEQFF. The DNA of the CDR3 is TGTGCCAGCAGTGATCTAGCGGGAGGGGAGTATGAGCAGTTCTTC.

The chain employs TRBV20-1 and TRBJ2-7; no firm D call. CDR1 is DFQATT, CDR2 SNEGSKA, per germline (reference sequence). This CDR3 has 11 amino acids. The CDR3 sequence is CSTPYFGEQYF. CDR3 nucleotides: TGCAGCACCCCCTATTTCGGCGAGCAGTACTTC.

In DNA form, the CDR3 reads TGTGCCAGCAGTCCCCTCTCGACTAGCGGGAAGGGTACCGGGGAGCTGTTTTTT. It yields the protein CASSPLSTSGKGTGELFF. The rearrangement uses TRBV7-9 and TRBJ2-2, with 11 nucleotides matching TRBD2. CDR1 and CDR2 from the germline V gene are SEHNR and FQNEAQ (reference sequence). V lost 6 bases, J lost 5 bases, and 14 bases stayed unmatched. The CDR3 length is 18 residues.

The CDR3 DNA reads TGCGCCAGCAGCGTCAGGGACCCGACCTACAATGAGCAGTTCTTC. As protein: CASSVRDPTYNEQFF. This chain joins TRBV4-3 and TRBJ2-1; D may match TRBD1 or TRBD2 (5 bases each). CDR1 LGHNA and CDR2 YSLEER come from the germline V gene. The CDR3 has 15 residues. Trimming took 5 bases from V and 2 from J, leaving 13 bases between them.

The gene calls are TRBV4-3 and TRBJ1-2, with D unclear. Trimming left V 0 bases short and J 4 bases short, with 18 bases between. Germline loops: CDR1 LGHNA, CDR2 YSLEER. CDR3 size: 17 residues. In nucleotides, the CDR3 is TGCGCCAGCAGCCAAGATTTGTCAGGCGCCTTCGTCTATGGCTACACCTTC. Protein sequence: CASSQDLSGAFVYGYTF.

The rearrangement uses TRBV29-1 and TRBJ2-7; no definite D call. Germline assignment: CDR1 SQVTM and CDR2 ANQGSEA. V lost 6 bases and J lost 3, with 15 bases in between. CDR3 length: 13 residues. The CDR3 loop reads CSVPGEGYYEQYF. The CDR3 DNA sequence: TGCAGCGTCCCCGGCGAAGGGTACTACGAGCAGTACTTC.

This chain joins TRBV27 and TRBJ2-1; D may match TRBD1 or TRBD2 (5 bases each). This CDR3 comprises 15 residues. Germline V gene lookup returns CDR1 MNHEY and CDR2 SMNVEV (reference sequence). The germline V and J ends were trimmed by 5 bases and 8 bases, with 19 bases remaining between them. The CDR3 DNA sequence: TGTGCCAGCAGTGGCCGGGACCACCCTATCGATGAGCAGTTCTTC. It encodes CASSGRDHPIDEQFF.

J is TRBJ2-7 and V is TRBV21-1; TRBD2 was called by the table and not checked on the DNA. TRBV21-1 is labeled a pseudogene. This CDR3 is built from 17 residues. The CDR3 nucleotides read TGTGCCAGCAGCCCCCTACGGGGACTAGCGGGAGAGTACGAGCAGTACTTC. It encodes CASSPLRGLAGEYEQYF.

This CDR3 is CATSPPGQGADEKLFF. DNA for the CDR3: TGTGCCACCAGCCCGCCGGGACAGGGGGCGGATGAAAAACTGTTTTTT. The chain couples TRBV15 to TRBJ1-4; TRBD1 matches 12 bases. The CDR3 has 16 residues. With 5 bases clipped from V and 6 bases from J, the junction kept 7 bases outside the gene matches. The V gene's germline CDR1 is LNHNV and CDR2 YYDKDF (reference sequence).

The genes are TRBV28 and TRBJ2-1; TRBD2 agrees at 10 bases. Trimming at V came to 5 bases and at J to 7 bases, leaving 20 bases not matched to a gene. Germline V CDR1 and CDR2: MDHEN, SYDVKM. The CDR3 has 19 residues. DNA for the CDR3: TGTGCCAGCAGTACCATACTAGTCTCACTAGCGGGGCTGGAGAATGAGCAGTTCTTC. Translation: CASSTILVSLAGLENEQFF.

The chain recombines TRBV10-1 with TRBJ2-1; 7 positions match TRBD2. CDR1 and CDR2 (germline): WNHNN, SYGVQD (reference sequence). The CDR3 loop spans 16 amino acids. Unmatched junction bases numbered 5, after V lost 0 bases and J lost 3 bases. For the CDR3, the DNA is TGCGCCAGCAGTGAGTCCGGGGCTAGCGGCTACAATGAGCAGTTCTTC. Translating gives CASSESGASGYNEQFF.

The chain employs TRBV29-1 and TRBJ2-3; 10 bases are a match to TRBD2. The CDR3 totals 18 residues. V gave up 3 bases and J gave up 2 bases; unmatched junction bases: 14. The germline V gene has CDR1 SQVTM and CDR2 ANQGSEA. CDR3 sequence (DNA): TGCAGCGTTGATCCCGGACTAGCGGCCCGCCAAAACACAGATACGCAGTATTTT. It encodes CSVDPGLAARQNTDTQYF.